Listed here are 11 T cell receptor beta chains from one sample, sequenced in a study of T cells in localized non-small cell lung cancer. Repertoires were generated with immunoSEQ multiplex PCR, while TCRdb's copy carries only in-frame clones and drops some. The table includes over a thousand clones, around 22% detected once. This specimen was normal lung tissue next to the tumor, taken before any cancer treatment. The source of these receptors is a man aged 35-75 years with stage I lung adenocarcinoma.

The table lists this clone with a few counts. This sequence joins TRBV12-5 and TRBJ1-1; D not resolved. Germline-derived CDR1 and CDR2 are LGHNT and FRNRAP. This CDR3 is built from 11 residues. The CDR3 protein is CAGHLDTEAFF. The DNA for the CDR3 is TGTGCCGGCCACTTGGACACTGAAGCTTTCTTT.

The chain recombines TRBV28 with TRBJ2-7, with D perhaps TRBD2 (5 bases). Germline CDR1 and CDR2: MDHEN and SYDVKM. The CDR3 is 18 amino acids. Trimming took off 3 bases at V and 3 bases at J, with 24 bases between the two ends. For the CDR3, the DNA is TGTGCCAGCAGTTTTATCGGCACGGAGGACGAATACTACTACGAGCAGTACTTC. This codes for CASSFIGTEDEYYYEQYF.

This clone is classed as large. The DNA has a base that is unclear or was not read; X is used for its residue. V is TRBV9 and J is TRBJ1-5; D possibly corresponds to TRBD1 (6 bases). The V gene's germline CDR1 is SGDLS and CDR2 YYNGEE. V was clipped by 5 bases and J by 3 bases, with 9 bases between them. This CDR3 spans 13 amino acids. CDR3 nucleotide sequence: TGTGCCAGCAGYGGGGACAACAATCAGCCCCAGCATTTT. Translation gives CASXGDNNQPQHF. The whole CDR3 sequence reads CASSGDNNQPQHF.

The rearrangement links TRBV5-1 to TRBJ1-1; D gene ambiguous. Between the trimmed V and J ends, which lost 0 bases and 1 base, there was a span of 10 bases. This CDR3 comprises 15 residues. The V gene's germline CDR1 is SGHRS and CDR2 YFSETQ. Written as DNA, the CDR3 is TGCGCCAGCAGCTTGGCCGGTAGCCGGAACACTGAAGCTTTCTTT. Amino acids: CASSLAGSRNTEAFF.

The chain employs TRBV6-8 and TRBJ2-1; 9 nucleotides line up with TRBD1. Germline loops: CDR1 MNHGY, CDR2 SAAAGT. The CDR3 spans 14 residues. Germline trimming cut 7 bases from V and 10 bases from J; bases unmatched to any gene: 11. The CDR3 spells CASTPPGQGLEQFF. The CDR3 nucleotides read TGTGCCAGCACCCCGCCGGGACAGGGCCTCGAGCAGTTCTTC.

A few counts support this clone. The V call is TRBV19, the J call TRBJ2-7, with D uncertain. From germline, CDR1 is LNHDA and CDR2 SQIVND (reference sequence). V was trimmed by 4 bases and J by 0 bases, leaving 7 bases between them. The CDR3 length is 13 residues. CDR3 residues: CASSSGSSYEQYF. The DNA of the CDR3 is TGTGCCAGTAGTAGCGGCAGCTCCTACGAGCAGTACTTC.

This chain connects TRBV12-1 to TRBJ1-6; the D call in the table, TRBD1, was not verified against the DNA. TRBV12-1 corresponds to a pseudogene. The CDR3 length is 15 residues. CDR3 bases: TGTGCCAGCAGCCACCGGACGGACAGGAATTCACCCCTCCACTTT. This translates into CASSHRTDRNSPLHF.

By proportion, this clone is medium-sized (0.01 to 0.1%). The chain carries TRBV9 and TRBJ2-5; 8 bases are a match to TRBD2. CDR1 and CDR2 (germline): SGDLS, YYNGEE. V was pared by 3 bases and J by 5 bases, with 9 bases of the junction left unmatched. The CDR3 has 15 residues. The CDR3 region is CASSEAGAVWETQYF. In nucleotides, the CDR3 is TGTGCCAGCAGCGAAGCGGGGGCTGTTTGGGAGACCCAGTACTTC. The whole variable domain, remainder taken from reference TRBV9 and TRBJ2-5, is DSGVTQTPKHLITATGQRVTLRCSPRSGDLSVYWYQQSLDQGLQFLIQYYNGEERAKGNILERFSAQQFPDLHSELNLSSLELGDSALYFCASSEAGAVWETQYFGPGTRLLVL.

This clone was counted only a few times. This rearrangement joins TRBV6-8 to TRBJ2-1; D is undetermined. The CDR3 loop spans 12 amino acids. CDR1 MNHGY and CDR2 SAAAGT come from the germline V gene. Trimming removed 10 bases at V and 2 bases at J, with 9 bases between. CDR3 protein: CAIRLAYNEQFF. CDR3 sequence (DNA): TGTGCCATCCGTCTAGCCTACAATGAGCAGTTCTTC.

The table lists this clone with a few counts. This rearrangement joins TRBV5-1 to TRBJ1-1, with D unresolved. Trimming shortened V by 4 bases and J by 2 bases, and 12 bases separated the two germline ends. CDR1 and CDR2 from the germline V gene are SGHRS and YFSETQ. This CDR3 is built from 14 residues. The CDR3 DNA reads as TGCGCCAGCAGCCCGACTATCACAAACACTGAAGCTTTCTTT. It specifies CASSPTITNTEAFF. The variable domain in full, completed from reference TRBV5-1 and TRBJ1-1, reads KAGVTQTPRYLIKTRGQQVTLSCSPISGHRSVSWYQQTPGQGLQFLFEYFSETQRNKGNFPGRFSGRQFSNSRSEMNVSTLELGDSALYLCASSPTITNTEAFFGQGTRLTVV.

This clone turned up a few times. The chain joins TRBV11-3 to TRBJ2-1, with 9 bases fitting TRBD1. The CDR3 runs to 15 residues. CDR1 and CDR2 from the germline V gene are SGHNT and YENEEA. The V segment lost 3 bases and the J segment 7 bases; nucleotides outside the gene matches: 7. The CDR3 here is CASSLRDRVVNEQFF. The CDR3 DNA is TGTGCCAGCAGCTTGAGGGACAGGGTTGTTAATGAGCAGTTCTTC.